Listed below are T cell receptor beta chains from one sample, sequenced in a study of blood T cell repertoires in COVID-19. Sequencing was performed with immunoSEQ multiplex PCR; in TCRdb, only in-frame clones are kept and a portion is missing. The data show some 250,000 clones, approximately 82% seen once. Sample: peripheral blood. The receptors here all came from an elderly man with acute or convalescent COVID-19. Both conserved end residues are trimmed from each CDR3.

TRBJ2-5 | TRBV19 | ASSRQGRETQY
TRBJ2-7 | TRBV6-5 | ASTATGNLYEQY
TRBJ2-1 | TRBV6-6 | ASSPPRGLAYNEQF
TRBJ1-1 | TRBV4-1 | ASSQPDRGLMNTEAF
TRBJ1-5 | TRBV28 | ASSPPGTGVQPQH
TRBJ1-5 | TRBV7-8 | ASSSGGQSNQPQH
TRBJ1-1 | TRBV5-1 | ASSLGGGADTEAF
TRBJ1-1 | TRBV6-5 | ASSQGRDTEAF
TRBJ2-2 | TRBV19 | ASRQGAGELF
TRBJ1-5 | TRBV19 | ASSIGAGGQPQH
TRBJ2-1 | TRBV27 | ASSFFPPILSSYNEQF
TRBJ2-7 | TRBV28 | ASTRTGKTYEQY
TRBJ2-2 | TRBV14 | ASSRPSSGELF
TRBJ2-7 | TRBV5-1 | ASSSTGGRLEQY
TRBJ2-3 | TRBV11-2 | ASSPTSGRAGTQY
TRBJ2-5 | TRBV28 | ASSLNRLAGGPFGETQY
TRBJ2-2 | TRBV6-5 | ASREGTANTGELF
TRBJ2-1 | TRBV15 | ATSRRQTGTGNEQF
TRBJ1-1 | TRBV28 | ASSPSYPINTEAF
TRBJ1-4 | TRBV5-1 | ASSLAGQLNEKLF
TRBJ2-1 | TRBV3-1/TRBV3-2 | ASSRSGDYNEQF
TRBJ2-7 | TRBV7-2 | ASSLARRAGGPYEQY
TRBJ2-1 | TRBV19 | ASSIVSPRVQF
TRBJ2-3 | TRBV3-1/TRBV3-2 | ASSRLAGGDTQY
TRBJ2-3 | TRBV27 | ASILDRNSDTQY
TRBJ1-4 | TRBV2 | ASAGQGISNEKLF
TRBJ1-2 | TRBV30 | AWSGGGQGPVGYT
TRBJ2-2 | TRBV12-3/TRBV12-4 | ASSTYNTGELF
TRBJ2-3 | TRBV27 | ASTPSSGRAGTQY
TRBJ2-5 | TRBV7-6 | ASSLGTEETQY
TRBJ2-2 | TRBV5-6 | ASSLTAASGVFRTGELF
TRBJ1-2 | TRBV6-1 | ASSDDDRGNKNYGYT
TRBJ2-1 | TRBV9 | ASSDPSGPYNEQF
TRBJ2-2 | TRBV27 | ASRAGTGSTGELF
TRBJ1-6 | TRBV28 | ASTSFPGANSPLH
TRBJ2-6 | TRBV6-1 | ASSEARGAGANVLT
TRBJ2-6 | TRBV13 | ASSLVTPSSGANVLT
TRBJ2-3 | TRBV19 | ASSIRSWRGGSPNTDTQY
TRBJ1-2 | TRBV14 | ASSPRLKANYGYT
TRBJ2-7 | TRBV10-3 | ASRGGQGGGSYEQY
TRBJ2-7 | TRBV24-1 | ATSDSGRGTYEQY
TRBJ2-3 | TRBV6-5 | ASREGLFIDTQY
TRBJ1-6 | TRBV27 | ASSPSGSYNSPLH
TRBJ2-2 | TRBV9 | ASSVGSGVSDTGELF
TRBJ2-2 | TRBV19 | ASSSVAGGSGELF
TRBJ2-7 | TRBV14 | ASSALRGTSRPYEQY
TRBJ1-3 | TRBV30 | AWSQSSGNTIY
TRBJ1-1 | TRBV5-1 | ASTPTGGNTEAF
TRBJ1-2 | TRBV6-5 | ASTEGQGVSYT
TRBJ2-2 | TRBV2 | ASSFREATGELF
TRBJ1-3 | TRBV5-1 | ASSLTGQGRDTIY
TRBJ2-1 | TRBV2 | ASSRLAGDYNEQF
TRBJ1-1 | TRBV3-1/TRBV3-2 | ASSGGVNTEAF
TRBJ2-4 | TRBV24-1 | ATSDGRDTNIQY
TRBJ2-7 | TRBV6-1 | ASSVPSGQTLTYEQY
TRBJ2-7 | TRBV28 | ASTQTGEFYEQY
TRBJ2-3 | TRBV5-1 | ASSEGPTGEGDTQY